The entry below describes one TCR beta chain. Its target is unknown. Per sample, reverse transcription was split into eight reactions. TCRalpha and TCRbeta cDNA underwent two nested PCRs of 16 and 9 cycles. TCRdb re-analyzed the 5' RACE reads; it lists each CDR3 protein once, without DNA. Its table lists approximately 330,000 distinct CDR3 sequences. The sample is drawn from a study of monozygotic twins with inflammatory bowel disease. General study findings and limits: Different T cell subtypes could not be distinguished.

Every donor provided one blood sample measuring 2.5 ml. Germline V gene sequence: CDR1 SGHNT, CDR2 YYREEE (reference sequence). The CDR3 contains 16 residues. This chain links TRBV5-4 with TRBJ2-5; TCRdb's D call, TRBD2, is unchecked because there is no DNA. This receptor was taken from a human donor with ulcerative colitis or Crohn's disease, or a healthy co-twin of an affected twin (not recorded which). The specimen was blood. CDR3 in amino acids: CASSLQASGGQETQYF.